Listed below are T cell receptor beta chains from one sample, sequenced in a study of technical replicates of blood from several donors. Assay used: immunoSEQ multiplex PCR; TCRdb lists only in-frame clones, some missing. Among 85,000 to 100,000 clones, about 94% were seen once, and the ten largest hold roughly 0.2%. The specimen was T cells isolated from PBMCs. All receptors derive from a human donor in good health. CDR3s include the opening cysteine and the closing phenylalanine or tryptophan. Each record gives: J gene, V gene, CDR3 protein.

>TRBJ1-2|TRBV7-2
CASSPGQGGYGYTF
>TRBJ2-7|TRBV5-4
CASSPVTGFSYEQYF
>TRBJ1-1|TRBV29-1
CSVEFLGREAFF
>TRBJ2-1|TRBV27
CASSIGTPADEQFF
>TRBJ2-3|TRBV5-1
CASSLIATDTQYF
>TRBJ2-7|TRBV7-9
CASSSQGTTYEQYF
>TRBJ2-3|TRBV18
CASSPGRYSTDTQYF
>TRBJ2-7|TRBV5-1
CASSLVGRAYEQYF
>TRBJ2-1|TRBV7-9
CASSSSGFEQFF
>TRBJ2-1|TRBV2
CASSPPGQGILAGAYNEQFF
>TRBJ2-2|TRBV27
CASSPGTSYAGELFF
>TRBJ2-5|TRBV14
CASSQAIREGTQYF
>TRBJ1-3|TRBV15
CATSVQGKGFTIYF
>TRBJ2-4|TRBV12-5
CASAFRDRGNIQYF
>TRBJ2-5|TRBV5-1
CASSLAPSGQETQYF
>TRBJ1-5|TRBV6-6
CASSLGGDHQPQHF
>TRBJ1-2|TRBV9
CASTGGGGGYTF
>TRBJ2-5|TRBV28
CASGPTSGGKETQYF
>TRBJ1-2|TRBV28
CASCRVEGAYGYTF
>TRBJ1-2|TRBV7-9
CASSLAVKDRNGYTF
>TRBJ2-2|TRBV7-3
CASSLDRFRGGELFF
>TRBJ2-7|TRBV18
CASSPPDRGHSYEQYF
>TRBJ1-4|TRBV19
CASRPTGVHEKLFF
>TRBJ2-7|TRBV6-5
CATQPRDSSYEQYF
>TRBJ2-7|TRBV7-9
CASSSLQAASYEQYF
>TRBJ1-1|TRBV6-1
CASSEGTLMNTEAFF
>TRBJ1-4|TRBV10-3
CAISDVGSELFF
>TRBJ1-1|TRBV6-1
CASARYRDTEAFF
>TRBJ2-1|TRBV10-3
CAISGTSGMENEQFF
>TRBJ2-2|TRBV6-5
CASRSSGRNTGELFF
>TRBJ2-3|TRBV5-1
CASSLVGLSTDTQYF
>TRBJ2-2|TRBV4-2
CASSISSGDTGELFF
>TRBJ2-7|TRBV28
CASSLNPGQGPYEQYF
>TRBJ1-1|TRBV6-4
CASREEPLTTEAFF
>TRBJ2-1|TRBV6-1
CASSEDGGNRDEQFF
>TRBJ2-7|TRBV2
CASRADTSYEQYF
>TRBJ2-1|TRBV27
CASNRNPGLYNEQFF
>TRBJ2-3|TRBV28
CASSLGRLAGQTDTQYF
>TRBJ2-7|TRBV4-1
CASSRTGSGEQYF
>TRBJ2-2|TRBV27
CASSFLSDSSSRELFF
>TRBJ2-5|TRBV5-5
CASSLAGWAATSETQYF
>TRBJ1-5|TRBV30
CALTQGRGNQPQHF
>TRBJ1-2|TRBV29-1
CSEWTGRYGYTF